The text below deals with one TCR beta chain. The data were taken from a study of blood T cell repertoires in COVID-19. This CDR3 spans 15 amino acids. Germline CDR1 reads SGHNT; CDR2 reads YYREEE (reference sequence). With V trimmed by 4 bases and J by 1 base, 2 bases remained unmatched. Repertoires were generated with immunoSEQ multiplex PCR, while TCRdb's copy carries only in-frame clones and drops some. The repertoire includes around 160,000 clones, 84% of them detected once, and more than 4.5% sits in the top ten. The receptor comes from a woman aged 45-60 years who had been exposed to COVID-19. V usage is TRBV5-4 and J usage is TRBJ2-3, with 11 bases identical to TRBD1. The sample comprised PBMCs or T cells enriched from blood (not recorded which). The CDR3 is CASSEGQGGTDTQYF. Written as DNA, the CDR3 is TGTGCCAGCAGCGAGGGACAGGGGGGCACAGATACGCAGTATTTT. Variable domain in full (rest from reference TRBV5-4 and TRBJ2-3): ETGVTQSPTHLIKTRGQQVTLRCSSQSGHNTVSWYQQALGQGPQFIFQYYREEENGRGNFPPRFSGLQFPNYSSELNVNALELDDSALYLCASSEGQGGTDTQYFGPGTRLTVL.